A single sample gave rise to the 6 T cell receptor beta chains below, sequenced in a study of graft-versus-host responses after intestinal transplantation (dated by TCRdb to the early 2020s). The receptor library was made with the immunoSEQ multiplex PCR assay. Drawn from immuneACCESS, this table holds only the in-frame rearrangements with V and J called that TCRdb kept. Clones are partly lost; checked studies trace under half to an unresolved V gene and leave the rest unexplained. A total of under 95,000 clones appear in this sample, more than 70% of them only once. Roughly 2.6% of the sample lies in the top ten. Interpreted using the paper, the time point label stands for: cells obtained before transplantation from donor or recipient. These receptors have no known antigen. The starting material was unstimulated CD8+ T cells sorted from spleen or lymph node cells, obtained before intestinal transplant. The receptor set was obtained from a human donor who received an intestinal transplant.

The chain recombines TRBV5-4 with TRBJ1-1, with a possible D match to TRBD1 (5 bases). Trimming left V 3 bases short and J 1 base short, with 13 bases between. The CDR3 totals 15 residues. The germline V gene encodes CDR1 SGHNT and CDR2 YYREEE (reference sequence). The CDR3: CASSSGKEENTEAFF. The CDR3 coding sequence is TGTGCCAGCAGCTCAGGGAAAGAGGAGAACACTGAAGCTTTCTTT.

This chain joins TRBV19 and TRBJ2-1, with TRBD1 matching 8 bases. Looked up from germline, CDR1 is LNHDA and CDR2 is SQIVND (reference sequence). J was trimmed by 1 base and V by 8 bases; bases with no gene match: 10. The CDR3 totals 16 residues. CDR3 sequence (DNA): TGTGCCAGTGAAGGGTACAGGGGGGATTCCTACAATGAGCAGTTCTTC. Protein sequence: CASEGYRGDSYNEQFF.

CDR3 loop: CASSLRREDQETQYF. As DNA, the CDR3 is TGCGCCAGCAGCCTTAGAAGGGAGGACCAAGAGACCCAGTACTTC. The chain couples TRBV5-1 to TRBJ2-5; D perhaps matches TRBD2 (6 bases). V was clipped by 4 bases and J by 0 bases, with 13 bases between them. The CDR3 is 15 residues long. Germline V gene lookup returns CDR1 SGHRS and CDR2 YFSETQ.

This chain uses TRBV11-2 with TRBJ2-1; 9 bases are shared with TRBD1. The CDR3 is made up of 13 amino acids. Per germline, CDR1 SGHAT and CDR2 FQNNGV. The V gene end was trimmed by 0 bases and the J gene end by 12 bases; junction bases not matched to a gene: 3. The CDR3 DNA reads as TGTGCCAGCAGCTTAGAGACGGACAGGGGGCAGTTCTTC. It specifies CASSLETDRGQFF.

The chain couples TRBV9 to TRBJ2-3; 8 bases map to TRBD2. The J segment lost 0 bases and the V segment lost 4 bases, leaving 4 bases of the junction unmatched. The CDR3 is 15 amino acids. Germline V lookup: CDR1 SGDLS, CDR2 YYNGEE. This CDR3 reads CASSPRTSSTDTQYF. CDR3 DNA sequence: TGTGCCAGCAGCCCACGGACTAGCAGCACAGATACGCAGTATTTT.

The rearrangement joins TRBV6-6 to TRBJ2-7; TRBD1 matches at 8 bases. CDR3 length: 15 residues. Trimming at V came to 7 bases and at J to 2 bases, leaving 10 bases not matched to a gene. The germline V gene has CDR1 MNHNY and CDR2 SVGAGI (reference sequence). CDR3 loop: CASIPGQGVAYEQYF. The CDR3 DNA follows: TGTGCCAGCATCCCCGGACAGGGAGTGGCCTACGAGCAGTACTTC.